This T cell receptor beta chain was observed in a study of blood T cell repertoires in COVID-19. Study overall: PBMCs, B-cell-depleted T cells, or T cells provided the cDNA or gDNA that made up the material.

Original data processing: Amplification with reference gene primers provided the estimates of nucleated cell counts. Clones were read by immunoSEQ multiplex PCR, and TCRdb kept only the in-frame ones, dropping some. From that table come the V and J calls and clone size; the DNA was used to work out D and trimming. The table has approximately 300,000 clones, about nine tenths seen once. Followed over time, Seattle patients had been enrolled while infection was active. Deletions cut 5 bases from V and 8 bases from J, with 8 bases between. Germline V gene lookup returns CDR1 MNHEY and CDR2 SVGEGT. The CDR3 covers 11 residues.

The source of this sequence is a woman in her 30s with COVID-19, enrolled during active disease. Sample: peripheral blood. The chain recombines TRBV6-2 or TRBV6-3 with TRBJ2-3; a weak D match, TRBD2 (6 bases). The CDR3 protein is CASSTTSTQYF. In DNA, the CDR3 is TGTGCCAGCAGTACGACTAGTACGCAGTATTTT.